This TCR beta chain was found in a study of early T cells in non-severe SARS-CoV-2 infection. This clonotype was found a few times. Its antigen is not known. Germline CDR1 and CDR2: LGHDT and YNNKEL (reference sequence). This CDR3 region has 13 residues. V lost 3 bases, J lost 1 base, and 6 bases lay in between. Unique molecular identifier tags were affixed to discrete cDNA molecules. TCRdb used MiXCR to reprocess the 5' RACE reads, holding one entry per CDR3 protein. The table has tens of thousands of distinct CDR3 sequences, over 10% seen once. Study-wide points: Missing private and CD4 specificities, VDJdb matching favored anti-spike CD8 responses.

What was sequenced was whole blood. V gene TRBV3-1 combines with J gene TRBJ1-1, with a weak D call TRBD1 (5 bases). This TCR came from an adult who was a healthcare worker with PCR-confirmed SARS-CoV-2 infection or an uninfected control (not recorded which). CDR3 sequence (DNA): TGTGCCAGCAGCCAGACAGCGAACACTGAAGCTTTCTTT. This gives the protein CASSQTANTEAFF. Using reference TRBV3-1 and TRBJ1-1 for the parts outside the CDR3, the full variable domain is DTAVSQTPKYLVTQMGNDKSIKCEQNLGHDTMYWYKQDSKKFLKIMFSYNNKELIINETVPNRFSPKSPDKAHLNLHINSLELGDSAVYFCASSQTANTEAFFGQGTRLTVV.